This T cell receptor (beta chain) comes out of a study of shared clonotypes between healthy human individuals. This clone was seen just once. The CDR3 is 14 residues long. V lost 2 bases, J lost 0 bases, and 7 bases lay in between. Germline lookup yields CDR1 MNHEY and CDR2 SVGAGI. The data were produced by immunoSEQ multiplex PCR, yet TCRdb's version contains in-frame clones alone and is incomplete. In the table there are 490,000 or so clones, 76% of which are singletons. Sequencing used PBMCs. V and J are TRBV6-5 and TRBJ2-5; a weak D match, TRBD2 (5 bases). This TCR was recovered from a woman in her 40s in good health. Some clones in this sample may be carry-over from other donors' samples. DNA of the CDR3: TGTGCCAGCAGTTACGCCGGGAACCAAGAGACCCAGTACTTC. Translating it yields CASSYAGNQETQYF.